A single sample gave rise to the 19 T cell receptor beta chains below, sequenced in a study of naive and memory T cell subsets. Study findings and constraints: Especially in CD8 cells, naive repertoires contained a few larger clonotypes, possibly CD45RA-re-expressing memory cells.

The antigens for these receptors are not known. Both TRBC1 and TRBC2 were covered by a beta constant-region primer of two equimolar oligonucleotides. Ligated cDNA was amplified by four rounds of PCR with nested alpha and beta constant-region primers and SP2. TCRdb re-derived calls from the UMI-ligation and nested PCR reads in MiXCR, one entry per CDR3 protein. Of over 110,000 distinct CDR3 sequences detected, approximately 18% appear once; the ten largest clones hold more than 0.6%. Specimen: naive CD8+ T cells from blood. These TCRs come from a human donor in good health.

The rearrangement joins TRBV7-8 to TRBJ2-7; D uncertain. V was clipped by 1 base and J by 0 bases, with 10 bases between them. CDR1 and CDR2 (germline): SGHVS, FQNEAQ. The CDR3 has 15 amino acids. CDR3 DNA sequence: TGTGCCAGCAGCTTAGGGCCGGAGAGCTCCTACGAGCAGTACTTC. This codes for CASSLGPESSYEQYF.

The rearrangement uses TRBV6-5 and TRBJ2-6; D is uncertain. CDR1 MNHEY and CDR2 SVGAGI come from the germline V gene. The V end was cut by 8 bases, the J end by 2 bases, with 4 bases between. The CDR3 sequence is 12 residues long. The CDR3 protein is CASSPGANVLTF. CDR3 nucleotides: TGTGCCAGCTCTCCTGGGGCCAACGTCCTGACTTTC.

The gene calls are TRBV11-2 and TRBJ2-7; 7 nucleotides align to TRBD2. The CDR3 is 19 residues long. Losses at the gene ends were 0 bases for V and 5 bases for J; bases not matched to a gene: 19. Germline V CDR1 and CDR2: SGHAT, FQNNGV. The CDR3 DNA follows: TGTGCCAGCAGCTTAGAAGGTTTTCCCGACTATCGCGGGGGACACGAGCAGTACTTC. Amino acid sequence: CASSLEGFPDYRGGHEQYF.

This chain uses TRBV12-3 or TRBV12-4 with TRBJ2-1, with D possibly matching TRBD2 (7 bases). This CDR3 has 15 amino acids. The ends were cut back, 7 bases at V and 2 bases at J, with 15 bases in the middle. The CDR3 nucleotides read TGTGCCAGCACCTCCAGCGGGACACCCTACAATGAGCAGTTCTTC. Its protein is CASTSSGTPYNEQFF.

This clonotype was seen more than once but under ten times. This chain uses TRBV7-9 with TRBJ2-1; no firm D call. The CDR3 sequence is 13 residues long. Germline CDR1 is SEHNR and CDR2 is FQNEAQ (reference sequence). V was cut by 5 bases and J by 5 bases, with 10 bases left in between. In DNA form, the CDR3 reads TGTGCCAGCAGCCAGGAATCTGACAATGAGCAGTTCTTC. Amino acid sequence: CASSQESDNEQFF.

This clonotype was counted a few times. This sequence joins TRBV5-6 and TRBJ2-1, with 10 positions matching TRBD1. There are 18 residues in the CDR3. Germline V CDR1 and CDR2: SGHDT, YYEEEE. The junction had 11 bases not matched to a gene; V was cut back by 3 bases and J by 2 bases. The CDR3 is CASSSTRQTGGPYNEQFF. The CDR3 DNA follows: TGTGCCAGCAGCTCCACACGACAGACAGGGGGCCCCTACAATGAGCAGTTCTTC.

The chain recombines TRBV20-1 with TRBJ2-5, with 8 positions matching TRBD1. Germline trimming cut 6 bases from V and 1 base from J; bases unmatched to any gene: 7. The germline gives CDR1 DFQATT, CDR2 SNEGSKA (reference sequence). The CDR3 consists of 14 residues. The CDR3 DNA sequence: TGCAGTGCCCTGCCCAGGGGGCGCCAAGAGACCCAGTACTTC. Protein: CSALPRGRQETQYF.

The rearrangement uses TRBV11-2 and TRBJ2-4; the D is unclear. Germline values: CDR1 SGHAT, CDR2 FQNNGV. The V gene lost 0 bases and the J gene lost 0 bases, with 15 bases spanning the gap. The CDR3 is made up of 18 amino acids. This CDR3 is CASSLDGSPLIAKNIQYF. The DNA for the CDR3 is TGTGCCAGCAGCTTAGATGGGTCCCCCCTAATAGCCAAAAACATTCAGTACTTC.

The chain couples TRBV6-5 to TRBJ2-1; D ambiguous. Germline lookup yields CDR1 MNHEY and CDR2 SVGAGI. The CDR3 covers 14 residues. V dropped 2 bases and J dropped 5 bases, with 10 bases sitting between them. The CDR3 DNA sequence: TGTGCCAGCAGTTACGACCAAGATAACAATGAGCAGTTCTTC. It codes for CASSYDQDNNEQFF.

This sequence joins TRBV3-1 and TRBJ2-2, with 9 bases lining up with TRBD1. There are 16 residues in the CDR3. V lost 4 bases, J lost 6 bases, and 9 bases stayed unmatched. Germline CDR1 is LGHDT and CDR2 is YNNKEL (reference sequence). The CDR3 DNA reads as TGTGCCAGCAGCCCCTCGGGACAGGGAATGGCCGGGGAGCTGTTTTTT. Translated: CASSPSGQGMAGELFF.

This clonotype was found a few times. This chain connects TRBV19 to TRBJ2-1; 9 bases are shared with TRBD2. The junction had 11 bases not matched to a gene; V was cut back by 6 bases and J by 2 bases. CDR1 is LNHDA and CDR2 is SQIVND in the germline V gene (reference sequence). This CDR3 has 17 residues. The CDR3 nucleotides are TGTGCCAGTAGCAACAACCTAGCGGGGCCACCCTACAATGAGCAGTTCTTC. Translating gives CASSNNLAGPPYNEQFF.

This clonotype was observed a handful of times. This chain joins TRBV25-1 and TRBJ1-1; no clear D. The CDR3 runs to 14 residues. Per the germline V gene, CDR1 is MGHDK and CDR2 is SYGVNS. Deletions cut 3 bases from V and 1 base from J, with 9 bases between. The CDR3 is CASSETGPNTEAFF. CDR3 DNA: TGTGCCAGCAGTGAGACCGGGCCGAACACTGAAGCTTTCTTT.

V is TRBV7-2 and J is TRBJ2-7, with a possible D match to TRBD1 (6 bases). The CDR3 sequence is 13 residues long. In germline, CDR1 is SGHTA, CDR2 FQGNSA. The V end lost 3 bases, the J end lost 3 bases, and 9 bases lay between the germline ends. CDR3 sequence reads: CASSFPGHYEQYF. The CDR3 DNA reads TGTGCCAGCAGCTTCCCGGGACACTACGAGCAGTACTTC.

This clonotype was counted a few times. In nucleotides, the CDR3 is TGTGCCATCATGGCGAGACAGGGATCGGTAGCGGGAGAGACGAGCTCCTACAATGAGCAGTTCTTC. Protein: CAIMARQGSVAGETSSYNEQFF. V gene TRBV10-3 combines with J gene TRBJ2-1, with 9 bases fitting TRBD2. CDR1 and CDR2 (germline): ENHRY, SYGVKD. The ends lost 7 bases at V and 0 bases at J; junction bases unmatched: 25. The CDR3 sequence is 22 residues long.

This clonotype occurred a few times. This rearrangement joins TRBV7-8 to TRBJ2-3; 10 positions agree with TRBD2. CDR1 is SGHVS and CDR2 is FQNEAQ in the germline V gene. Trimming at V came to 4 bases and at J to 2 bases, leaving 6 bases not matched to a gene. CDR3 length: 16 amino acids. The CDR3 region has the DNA TGTGCCAGCAGCTCCGAACTAGCGGGATACACAGATACGCAGTATTTT. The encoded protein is CASSSELAGYTDTQYF.

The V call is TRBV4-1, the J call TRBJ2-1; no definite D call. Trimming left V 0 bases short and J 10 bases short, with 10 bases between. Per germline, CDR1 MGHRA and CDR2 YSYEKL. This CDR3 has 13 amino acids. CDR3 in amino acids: CASSQDWEREQFF. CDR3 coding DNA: TGCGCCAGCAGCCAAGATTGGGAAAGGGAGCAGTTCTTC.

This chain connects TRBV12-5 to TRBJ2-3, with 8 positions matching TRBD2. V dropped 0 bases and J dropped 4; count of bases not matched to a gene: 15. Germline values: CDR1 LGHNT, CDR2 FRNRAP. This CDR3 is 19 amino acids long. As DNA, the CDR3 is TGTGCTAGTGGTTTGGTACTTGAACGGGAGGGCCATTTTCCAGATACGCAGTATTTT. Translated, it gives CASGLVLEREGHFPDTQYF.

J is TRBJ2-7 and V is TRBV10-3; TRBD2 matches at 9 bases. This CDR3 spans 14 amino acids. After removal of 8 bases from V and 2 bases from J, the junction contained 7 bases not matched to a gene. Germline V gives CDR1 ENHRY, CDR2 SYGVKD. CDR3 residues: CAIGGTSRTYEQYF. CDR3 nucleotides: TGTGCCATCGGGGGGACTAGCAGAACCTACGAGCAGTACTTC.

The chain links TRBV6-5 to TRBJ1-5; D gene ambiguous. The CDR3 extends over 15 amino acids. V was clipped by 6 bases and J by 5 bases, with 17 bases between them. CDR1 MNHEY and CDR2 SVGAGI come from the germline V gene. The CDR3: CASRTREDAHQPQHF. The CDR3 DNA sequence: TGTGCCAGCAGGACGCGGGAAGACGCGCATCAGCCCCAGCATTTT.